The sequence of this TCR beta chain was determined in a study of Ad26.COV2.S vaccination and SARS-CoV-2 variants. Sample treatment: 15 to 20 received Ad26.COV2.S at low or high dose, single or two shots; several received placebo; per-sample allocation not given. Repertoires come from day 63 after the first vaccine or placebo injection. This person who donated was an adult of 18-55 years in Boston. General observations from the study: Ad26.COV2.S recipients had broader spike-specific TCRs (P = 0.0014). Breadth, reportedly substantial, characterized the spike-specific CD8+ and CD4+ T cell responses after vaccination.

Sequencing used immunoSEQ multiplex PCR; TCRdb keeps in-frame clones, though not all of them. The sample carries around 310,000 clones, 75% to 90% recorded once. Worth noting for this clone: Its antigen is still unknown.

The CDR3 runs 17 residues. CDR1 and CDR2 from the germline V gene are SGHVS and FNYEAQ. V shed 3 bases and J shed 4 bases, with 21 bases lying between them. The sequencing here drew on peripheral blood, taken in a trial of Ad26.COV2.S vaccine versus placebo. This clonotype was sampled from a person aged 18-65 years who received the Ad26.COV2.S COVID-19 vaccine or a placebo. The chain carries TRBV7-6 and TRBJ2-5; D may be TRBD2 (5 bases). The CDR3 DNA is TGTGCCAGCAGCTTTGGCTCGAGGGATGAGGAAAGAGAGACCCAGTACTTC. Translated: CASSFGSRDEERETQYF. Supplemented by reference TRBV7-6 and TRBJ2-5, the full variable domain reads GAGVSQSPRYKVTKRGQDVALRCDPISGHVSLYWYRQALGQGPEFLTYFNYEAQQDKSGLPNDRFSAERPEGSISTLTIQRTEQRDSAMYRCASSFGSRDEERETQYFGPGTRLLVL.